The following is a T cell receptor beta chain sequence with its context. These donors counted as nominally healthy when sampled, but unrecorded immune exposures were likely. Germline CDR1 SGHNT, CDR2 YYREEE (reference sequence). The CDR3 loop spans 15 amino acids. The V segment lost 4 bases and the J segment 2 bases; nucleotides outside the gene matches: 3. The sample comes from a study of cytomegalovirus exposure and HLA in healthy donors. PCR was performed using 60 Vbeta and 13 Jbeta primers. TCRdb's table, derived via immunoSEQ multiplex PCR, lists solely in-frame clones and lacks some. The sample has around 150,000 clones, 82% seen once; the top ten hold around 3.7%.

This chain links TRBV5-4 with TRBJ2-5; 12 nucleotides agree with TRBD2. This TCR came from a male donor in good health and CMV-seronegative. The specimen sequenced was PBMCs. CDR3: CASSHGTSGQETQYF. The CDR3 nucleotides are TGTGCCAGCAGCCACGGGACTAGCGGGCAAGAGACCCAGTACTTC.